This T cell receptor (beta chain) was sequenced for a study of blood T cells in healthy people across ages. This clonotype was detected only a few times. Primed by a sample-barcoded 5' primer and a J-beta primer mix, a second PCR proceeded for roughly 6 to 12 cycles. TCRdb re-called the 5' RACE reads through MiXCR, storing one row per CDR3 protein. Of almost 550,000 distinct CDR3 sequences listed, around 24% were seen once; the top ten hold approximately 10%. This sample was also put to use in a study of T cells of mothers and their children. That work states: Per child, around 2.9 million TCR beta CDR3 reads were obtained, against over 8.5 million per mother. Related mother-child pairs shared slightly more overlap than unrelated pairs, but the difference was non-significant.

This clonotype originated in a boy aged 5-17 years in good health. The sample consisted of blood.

The CDR3 DNA reads TGTGCCACCAGCAGAGAGGCCGATCCGCAGTATTTT. The encoded protein is CATSREADPQYF. This rearrangement joins TRBV15 to TRBJ2-3; D uncertain. The germline CDR1 and CDR2 sequences are LNHNV and YYDKDF (reference sequence). The CDR3 has 12 amino acids. Trimming took 0 bases from V and 10 from J, leaving 8 bases between them.